A selection of T cell receptor beta chains follows, all from one sample in a study of CD8 T cells in Susac syndrome. TCRdb fed the immunoSEQ multiplex PCR reads into MiXCR, producing one record per CDR3 protein. The table lists about 440,000 distinct CDR3 sequences, around 83% of them singletons, with roughly 0.11% in the top ten. Sequenced sample: CD8+ T cells from PBMCs. The receptor source for this set is a human donor with multiple sclerosis. The CDR3 runs from the conserved cysteine through the conserved F or W. D genes are given only for firm matches. Part of the rows lack a size; the others show once, few, many or a class for expanded clones.

TRBV18	TRBJ2-3	TRBD1	once	CASSEGPGQGISDTQYF	TGTGCCAGCTCAGAGGGCCCGGGACAGGGGATTTCAGATACGCAGTATTTT
TRBV10-3	TRBJ2-3	TRBD2	NA	CAISESALAGLDTQYF	TGTGCCATCAGTGAGTCCGCACTAGCGGGTCTAGATACGCAGTATTTT
TRBV6-2/TRBV6-3	TRBJ2-2	NA	NA	CASTLHTGELFF	TGTGCCAGCACCCTCCACACCGGGGAGCTGTTTTTT
TRBV7-9	TRBJ1-1	TRBD1	NA	CASSTPGQATEAFF	TGTGCCAGCAGCACCCCGGGACAGGCAACTGAAGCTTTCTTT
TRBV2	TRBJ2-2	TRBD2	NA	CASSFWTSGSTDGELFF	TGTGCCAGCAGTTTCTGGACTAGCGGGAGTACTGACGGGGAGCTGTTTTTT
TRBV10-3	TRBJ1-4	NA	few	CAISESGSRNEKLFF	TGTGCCATCAGTGAGTCTGGCAGCCGTAATGAAAAACTGTTTTTT
TRBV14	TRBJ1-2	TRBD1	NA	CASSPGQSFPTNYGYTF	TGTGCCAGCAGCCCGGGACAGTCTTTTCCCACTAACTATGGCTACACCTTC
TRBV28	TRBJ2-7	NA	few	CASSFGTDLSYEQYF	TGTGCCAGCAGTTTCGGAACAGACCTTTCCTACGAGCAGTACTTC
TRBV4-1	TRBJ2-5	NA	NA	CASSQVSGHTQETQYF	TGCGCCAGCAGCCAAGTTTCGGGGCACACCCAAGAGACCCAGTACTTC
TRBV7-9	TRBJ2-3	TRBD1	NA	CASSRQGGFRSTDTQYF	TGTGCCAGCAGCCGACAGGGGGGTTTTCGTAGCACAGATACGCAGTATTTT
TRBV27	TRBJ2-7	NA	once	CASSLSWVVEGHEQYF	TGTGCCAGCAGTTTATCTTGGGTCGTCGAGGGACACGAGCAGTACTTC
TRBV7-9	TRBJ2-1	TRBD1	NA	CASTFRQGAFNEQFF	TGTGCCAGCACCTTCCGACAGGGAGCGTTCAATGAGCAGTTCTTC
TRBV24-1	TRBJ2-1	NA	NA	CATSVEGPYSYNEQFF	TGTGCCACCAGTGTGGAGGGCCCCTACTCCTACAATGAGCAGTTCTTC
TRBV20-1	TRBJ2-7	TRBD2	NA	CSAATSGEQYF	TGCAGTGCTGCTACTAGCGGCGAGCAGTACTTC
TRBV15	TRBJ2-3	NA	NA	CATSSIRPDTQYF	TGTGCCACCAGCTCTATACGGCCAGATACGCAGTATTTT
TRBV30	TRBJ2-7	NA	NA	CAWSVVGFYEQYF	TGTGCCTGGAGTGTTGTAGGTTTTTACGAGCAGTACTTC
TRBV12-3/TRBV12-4	TRBJ1-1	NA	NA	CASSSRVRDTEAFF	TGTGCCAGCAGTAGCAGGGTTCGGGACACTGAAGCTTTCTTT
TRBV6-6	TRBJ2-2	NA	once	CASSYSAASRELFF	TGTGCCAGCAGTTACTCTGCGGCGTCCCGGGAGCTGTTTTTT
TRBV29-1	TRBJ2-7	TRBD1	NA	CSVDESRGSSYEQYF	TGCAGCGTTGATGAATCCAGGGGGAGCTCCTACGAGCAGTACTTC
TRBV11-2	TRBJ2-7	TRBD1	NA	CASSLGWDRGYEQYF	TGTGCCAGCAGCTTAGGTTGGGACAGGGGGTACGAGCAGTACTTC
TRBV14	TRBJ2-7	NA	NA	CASSQTFGTSDEQYF	TGTGCCAGCAGCCAAACGTTCGGGACATCCGACGAGCAGTACTTC
TRBV27	TRBJ2-3	TRBD1	NA	CASSFGTGVDTQYF	TGTGCCAGCAGTTTCGGGACAGGGGTCGATACGCAGTATTTT
TRBV5-1	TRBJ2-1	NA	NA	CASSLTENEQFF	TGCGCCAGCAGCTTGACCGAGAATGAGCAGTTCTTC
TRBV4-1	TRBJ1-1	NA	NA	CASSRDTSLNTEAFF	TGCGCCAGCAGCCGGGATACTTCACTGAACACTGAAGCTTTCTTT
TRBV6-5	TRBJ2-5	NA	NA	CASSYGGLLETQYF	TGTGCCAGCAGTTATGGGGGGCTCTTAGAGACCCAGTACTTC
TRBV29-1	TRBJ1-4	NA	NA	CSVEDEGRATNEKLFF	TGCAGCGTTGAAGATGAGGGCAGAGCAACTAATGAAAAACTGTTTTTT
TRBV30	TRBJ2-3	NA	NA	CAWSVGAVGDTQYF	TGTGCCTGGAGTGTAGGAGCAGTTGGGGATACGCAGTATTTT
TRBV5-1	TRBJ2-3	TRBD2	NA	CASGTTLAGDPDTQYF	TGCGCCAGTGGAACTACGCTAGCGGGAGACCCAGATACGCAGTATTTT
TRBV4-1	TRBJ1-5	NA	NA	CASSLLGAFNQPQHF	TGCGCCAGCAGCCTCCTAGGGGCATTCAATCAGCCCCAGCATTTT
TRBV12-3/TRBV12-4	TRBJ2-4	NA	NA	CASSSGRELAKNIQYF	TGTGCCAGCAGTTCAGGACGAGAACTAGCCAAAAACATTCAGTACTTC
TRBV7-9	TRBJ2-3	TRBD2	NA	CASSLLGLAASDAQYF	TGTGCCAGCAGCTTGCTGGGACTAGCGGCCTCTGATGCGCAGTATTTT
TRBV6-5	TRBJ2-7	NA	NA	CASSYSRGLLSEQYF	TGTGCCAGCAGTTACTCCCGGGGACTCCTGAGCGAGCAGTACTTC
TRBV6-5	TRBJ1-1	TRBD1	NA	CASSWDRGGNTEAFF	TGTGCCAGCAGTTGGGACAGGGGAGGGAACACTGAAGCTTTCTTT
TRBV28	TRBJ2-2	NA	NA	CASSWPDRTGELFF	TGTGCCAGCAGTTGGCCCGACCGGACCGGGGAGCTGTTTTTT
TRBV30	TRBJ2-7	TRBD1	NA	CAWSAPHRGATTQDLYEQYF	TGTGCCTGGAGTGCTCCTCACAGGGGGGCGACAACCCAGGACCTCTACGAGCAGTACTTC
TRBV18	TRBJ2-1	TRBD1	NA	CASSPLGTDNVDEQFF	TGTGCCAGCTCACCCCTCGGGACAGACAATGTCGATGAGCAGTTCTTC
TRBV20-1	TRBJ2-7	NA	NA	CSALPSNRYEQYF	TGCAGTGCTTTACCTAGCAACCGCTACGAGCAGTACTTC
TRBV5-1	TRBJ2-1	NA	once	CASSGGDRPIPYNEQFF	TGCGCCAGCAGCGGGGGGGACAGGCCCATCCCCTACAATGAGCAGTTCTTC
TRBV6-5	TRBJ2-7	NA	few	CASSWDYEQYF	TGTGCCAGCAGCTGGGACTACGAGCAGTACTTC
TRBV5-5	TRBJ2-7	NA	NA	CASSPPGAGGYEQYF	TGTGCCAGCAGCCCGCCGGGGGCAGGAGGATACGAGCAGTACTTC